One and the same sample provided the 24 T cell receptor beta chains below, sequenced in a study of response to subunit inactivated influenza vaccine. TCRdb reprocessed the RT-PCR reads with MiXCR, giving one entry per CDR3 protein. The table has under 750,000 distinct CDR3 sequences, over 9.5% seen once. The input for sequencing was PBMCs from blood, taken on the day of vaccination. The source of these receptors is a man aged 50-59 years who received an inactivated influenza vaccine.

This clonotype was observed a few times. The chain joins TRBV24-1 to TRBJ2-3; tentative D call: TRBD1 (7 bases). V was cut by 0 bases and J by 4 bases, with 19 bases left in between. This CDR3 contains 18 residues. From germline, CDR1 is KGHDR and CDR2 SFDVKD. In nucleotides, the CDR3 is TGTGCCACCAGTGATTTGCTGAGGCACAGGGGAGGCGCAGATACGCAGTATTTT. It specifies CATSDLLRHRGGADTQYF.

This chain connects TRBV28 to TRBJ1-1; 7 positions match TRBD1. The CDR3 runs 16 residues. CDR1 is MDHEN, CDR2 SYDVKM, per germline. The V and J ends lost 5 bases and 5 bases, in that order; junction bases with no gene match: 14. This CDR3 is CASSTATGWWGTEAFF. The CDR3 coding sequence is TGTGCCAGCAGTACAGCGACAGGGTGGTGGGGGACTGAAGCTTTCTTT.

CDR3 protein: CASSEAGYNYGYTF. For the CDR3, the DNA is TGTGCCAGCAGTGAAGCAGGGTACAACTATGGCTACACCTTC. The rearrangement uses TRBV25-1 and TRBJ1-2, with D tentatively TRBD1 (5 bases). The CDR3 has 14 residues. Germline V gene lookup returns CDR1 MGHDK and CDR2 SYGVNS. Trimming left V 2 bases short and J 2 bases short, with 9 bases between.

This rearrangement joins TRBV2 to TRBJ2-7; D unresolved. Germline values: CDR1 SNHLY, CDR2 FYNNEI. The CDR3 runs 13 residues. The DNA of the CDR3 is TGTCGACCGTCGGAAACCTACGCCTACGAGCAGTACTTC. This gives the protein CRPSETYAYEQYF.

The chain carries TRBV29-1 and TRBJ2-2, with 10 nucleotides matching TRBD1. V trimming: 7 bases; J trimming: 7 bases; junction bases outside the gene matches: 9. CDR3 size: 14 residues. Germline V gene sequence: CDR1 SQVTM, CDR2 ANQGSEA. In DNA, the CDR3 is TGCAGCGGATATGACAGGGGGCAAGGCGGGGAGCTGTTTTTT. Translating it yields CSGYDRGQGGELFF.

This clonotype was recorded a few times. The rearrangement links TRBV20-1 to TRBJ2-5; D is ambiguous. CDR3 size: 14 residues. The V gene's germline CDR1 is DFQATT and CDR2 SNEGSKA (reference sequence). Deletions cut 0 bases from V and 2 bases from J, with 10 bases between. CDR3 residues: CSARDVLTQETQYF. CDR3 bases: TGCAGTGCTAGAGATGTACTAACTCAAGAGACCCAGTACTTC.

This clonotype was seen a handful of times. The J gene is TRBJ2-5, the V gene TRBV3-1; D perhaps matches TRBD2 (6 bases). CDR3 size: 15 residues. Germline lookup yields CDR1 LGHDT and CDR2 YNNKEL (reference sequence). Deletions cut 5 bases from V and 5 bases from J, with 18 bases between. The CDR3 DNA reads TGTGCCAGCAGCGAGGCTCTTACTAGCTGGGAGACCCAGTACTTC. This gives the protein CASSEALTSWETQYF.

In its sample, this clonotype was seen a few times. V gene TRBV2 combines with J gene TRBJ2-7; the D is unclear. Per germline, CDR1 SNHLY and CDR2 FYNNEI. Trimming cost V 1 base and J 9 bases, with 19 bases left between them. This CDR3 region has 15 residues. The chain's CDR3 is CASSEDKHSTSWQYF. In nucleotides, the CDR3 is TGTGCCAGCAGTGAAGACAAGCACTCTACGAGTTGGCAGTACTTC.

This clonotype has only a few counts. The chain couples TRBV2 to TRBJ2-6; TRBD1 agrees at 9 bases. Trimming at V came to 6 bases and at J to 2 bases, leaving 5 bases not matched to a gene. The CDR3 sequence is 16 residues long. The germline V gene encodes CDR1 SNHLY and CDR2 FYNNEI. The DNA for the CDR3 is TGTGCCAGCAGGACAGGGGGTAGGGCTGGGGCCAACGTCCTGACTTTC. Residues: CASRTGGRAGANVLTF.

This clonotype has a handful of counts. The chain recombines TRBV4-2 with TRBJ2-1; D is unresolved. Trimming stripped 2 bases from V and 4 bases from J, with 12 bases between. Germline values: CDR1 LGHNA, CDR2 YNFKEQ. The CDR3 is 15 residues long. The CDR3: CASSQRGGVYNEQFF. In DNA, the CDR3 is TGTGCCAGCAGCCAACGAGGCGGAGTTTACAATGAGCAGTTCTTC.

As for this clonotype: One base away lies a much larger clone, so this may be a sequencing read error. This chain uses TRBV5-1 with TRBJ2-5; D is possibly TRBD1 or TRBD2 (7 bases each). CDR1 and CDR2 from the germline V gene are SGHRS and YFSETQ. This CDR3 region has 14 residues. CDR3 protein: CAISIQGGQETQYF. The CDR3, as DNA: TGCGCCATCAGCATCCAGGGGGGGCAAGAGACCCAGTACTTC.

This sequence joins TRBV14 and TRBJ2-7; TRBD1 matches at 8 bases. The germline gives CDR1 SGHDN, CDR2 FVKESK. The CDR3 spans 14 residues. The junction had 10 bases not matched to a gene; V was cut back by 6 bases and J by 6 bases. CDR3 in DNA: TGTGCCAGCAGTCGTTCCGGGACAGGCGGCGAGCAGTACTTC. Translated: CASSRSGTGGEQYF.

This clonotype has a handful of counts. V is TRBV28 and J is TRBJ2-5; D assignment may be TRBD1 or TRBD2 (6 bases each). CDR1 is MDHEN and CDR2 is SYDVKM in the germline V gene. V was pared by 6 bases and J by 1 base, with 15 bases between. This CDR3 is built from 15 residues. The CDR3 sequence: CASSDGGALQETQYF. CDR3 sequence (DNA): TGTGCCAGCAGCGACGGGGGCGCCCTCCAAGAGACCCAGTACTTC.

This clonotype has more than one count but fewer than ten. The chain links TRBV6-1 to TRBJ2-3, with 10 bases identical to TRBD1. Germline trimming cut 7 bases from V and 4 bases from J; bases unmatched to any gene: 8. The CDR3 has 15 residues. Germline V lookup: CDR1 MNHNS, CDR2 SASEGT. The CDR3 DNA sequence: TGTGCCAGCAATGACATTGGACAGGGGGCAGATACGCAGTATTTT. Translation gives CASNDIGQGADTQYF.

The chain employs TRBV7-8 and TRBJ2-3; a weak D match, TRBD2 (5 bases). CDR1 SGHVS and CDR2 FQNEAQ come from the germline V gene. The CDR3 contains 15 residues. V lost 4 bases, J lost 2 bases, and 13 bases lay in between. CDR3 protein: CASSYGPGITDTQYF. CDR3 coding DNA: TGTGCCAGCAGCTACGGACCGGGAATCACAGATACGCAGTATTTT.

This clonotype occurred a few times. The gene calls are TRBV5-6 and TRBJ1-1; the D gene is possibly TRBD1 (5 bases). The CDR3 contains 15 residues. Per the germline V gene, CDR1 is SGHDT and CDR2 is YYEEEE. V shed 6 bases and J shed 0 bases, with 15 bases lying between them. CDR3 DNA sequence: TGTGCCAGCAACGGCAATGCAGGGCTGAACACTGAAGCTTTCTTT. This translates into CASNGNAGLNTEAFF.

The chain joins TRBV4-2 to TRBJ1-2; D gene ambiguous. The CDR3 has 15 residues. Trimming left V 1 base short and J 0 bases short, with 9 bases between. Looked up from germline, CDR1 is LGHNA and CDR2 is YNFKEQ. CDR3 amino acids: CASSQVGSTNYGYTF. The CDR3 bases are TGTGCCAGCAGCCAAGTGGGCAGCACTAACTATGGCTACACCTTC.

This clonotype was counted only a few times. One end of the junction fails to match germline, which may point to a read error. DNA of the CDR3: TGTGCCAGCAGCGTCGAGGGGGGGGGTACGTCTCTTAACTTC. It yields the protein CASSVEGGGTSLNF. The chain employs TRBV7-2 and TRBJ2-1, with D possibly TRBD2 on 7 matching bases. CDR3 length equals 14 residues. Germline loops: CDR1 SGHTA, CDR2 FQGNSA.

CDR3 sequence reads: CASSVPSSYGYTF. CDR3 in DNA: TGTGCCAGCAGCGTCCCAAGCTCCTATGGCTACACCTTC. The chain has TRBV11-2 and TRBJ1-2; D is unresolved. Germline CDR1 is SGHAT and CDR2 is FQNNGV. The CDR3 extends over 13 amino acids. Trimming shortened V by 5 bases and J by 4 bases, and 11 bases separated the two germline ends.

This clonotype was observed a handful of times. CDR3 in DNA: TGTGCCAGCAGCGGCCGGGACAGGGCTTACGAGCAGTACTTC. This translates into CASSGRDRAYEQYF. This chain joins TRBV5-5 and TRBJ2-7; 9 nucleotides align to TRBD1. Germline V lookup: CDR1 SGHKS, CDR2 YYEKEE (reference sequence). The CDR3 extends over 14 amino acids. V dropped 4 bases and J dropped 4; count of bases not matched to a gene: 6.

The chain links TRBV18 to TRBJ2-7; 10 bases map to TRBD1. Unmatched junction bases numbered 4, after V lost 4 bases and J lost 7 bases. This CDR3 has 13 residues. Germline CDR1 and CDR2: KGHSH and LQKENI. The CDR3 loop reads CASSRDRGGEQYF. The DNA of the CDR3 is TGTGCCAGCTCACGGGACAGGGGAGGTGAGCAGTACTTC.

V and J are TRBV28 and TRBJ1-2; possible D gene TRBD1, 6 bases. V gave up 3 bases and J gave up 4 bases, with 12 bases separating them. The germline CDR1 and CDR2 sequences are MDHEN and SYDVKM. This CDR3 comprises 14 residues. CDR3 amino acids: CASSFPQGTYGYTF. The CDR3 coding sequence is TGTGCCAGCAGTTTTCCGCAGGGGACCTATGGCTACACCTTC.

This CDR3 reads CASRSGTGADEQYF. Written as DNA, the CDR3 is TGTGCCAGCCGATCCGGGACAGGGGCCGACGAGCAGTACTTC. The chain employs TRBV12-3 or TRBV12-4 and TRBJ2-7; 10 nucleotides match TRBD1. The CDR3 runs 14 residues. The junction had 9 bases not matched to a gene; V was cut back by 8 bases and J by 5 bases.

The CDR3 region has the DNA TGCGCCAGCAGCCAAGCCGTAGGAGGTGCTCAGCCCCAGCATTTT. Its protein product is CASSQAVGGAQPQHF. The chain employs TRBV4-1 and TRBJ1-5; D unclear. With 1 base removed from V and 6 bases from J, the gap between germline ends came to 13 bases. Germline CDR1 reads MGHRA; CDR2 reads YSYEKL. This CDR3 is built from 15 residues.